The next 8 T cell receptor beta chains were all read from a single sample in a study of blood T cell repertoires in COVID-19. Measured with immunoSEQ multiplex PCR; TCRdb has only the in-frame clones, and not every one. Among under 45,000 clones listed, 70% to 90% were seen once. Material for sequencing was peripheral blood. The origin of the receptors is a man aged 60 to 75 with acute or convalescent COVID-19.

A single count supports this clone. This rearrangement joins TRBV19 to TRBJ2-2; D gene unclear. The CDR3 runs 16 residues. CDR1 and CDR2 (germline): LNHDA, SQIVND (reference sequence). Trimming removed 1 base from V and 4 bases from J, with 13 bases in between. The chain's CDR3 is CASSIAPPVGTGELFF. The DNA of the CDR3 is TGTGCCAGTAGTATAGCCCCTCCGGTCGGCACCGGGGAGCTGTTTTTT.

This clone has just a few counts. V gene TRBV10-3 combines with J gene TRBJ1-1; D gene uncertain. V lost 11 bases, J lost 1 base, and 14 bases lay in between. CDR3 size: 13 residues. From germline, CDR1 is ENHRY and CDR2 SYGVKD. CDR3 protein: CAVWGGGNTEAFF. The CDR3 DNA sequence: TGTGCCGTTTGGGGAGGAGGGAACACTGAAGCTTTCTTT.

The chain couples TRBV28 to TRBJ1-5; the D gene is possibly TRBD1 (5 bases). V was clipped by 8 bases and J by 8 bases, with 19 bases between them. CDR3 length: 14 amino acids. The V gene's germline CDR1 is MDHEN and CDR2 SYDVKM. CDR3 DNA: TGTGCCAGCCTGGAGGGCGGGGGAGGGAAGCCCCAGCATTTT. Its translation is CASLEGGGGKPQHF.

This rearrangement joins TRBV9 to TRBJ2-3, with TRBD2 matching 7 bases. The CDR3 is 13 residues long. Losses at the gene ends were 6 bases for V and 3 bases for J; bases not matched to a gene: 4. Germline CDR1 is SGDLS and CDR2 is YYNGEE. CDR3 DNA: TGTGCCAGCAAACTAGCGAATACAGATACGCAGTATTTT. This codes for CASKLANTDTQYF.

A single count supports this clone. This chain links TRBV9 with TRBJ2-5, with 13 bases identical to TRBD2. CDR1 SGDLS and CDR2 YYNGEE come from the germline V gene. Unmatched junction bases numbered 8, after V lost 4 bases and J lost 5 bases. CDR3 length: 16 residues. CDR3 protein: CASSPTSGGAAETQYF. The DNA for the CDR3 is TGTGCCAGCAGCCCAACTAGCGGGGGGGCTGCGGAGACCCAGTACTTC.

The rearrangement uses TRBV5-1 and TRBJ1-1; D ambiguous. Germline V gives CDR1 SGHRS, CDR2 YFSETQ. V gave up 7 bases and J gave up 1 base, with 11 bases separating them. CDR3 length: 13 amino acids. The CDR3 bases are TGCGCCAGCTCCCCCTCGTGGAACACTGAAGCTTTCTTT. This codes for CASSPSWNTEAFF.

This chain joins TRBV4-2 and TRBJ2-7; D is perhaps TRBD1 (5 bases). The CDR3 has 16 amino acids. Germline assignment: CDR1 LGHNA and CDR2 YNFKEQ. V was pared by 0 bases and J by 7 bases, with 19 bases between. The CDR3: CASSQEGLTLLSEQYF. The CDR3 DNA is TGTGCCAGCAGCCAAGAGGGGCTAACGCTCTTGTCAGAGCAGTACTTC.

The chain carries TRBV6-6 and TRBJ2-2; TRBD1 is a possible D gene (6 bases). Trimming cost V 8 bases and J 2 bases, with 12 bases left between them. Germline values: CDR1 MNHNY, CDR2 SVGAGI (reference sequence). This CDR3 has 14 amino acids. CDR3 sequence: CASSMGANTGELFF. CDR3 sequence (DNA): TGTGCCAGCTCAATGGGGGCCAACACCGGGGAGCTGTTTTTT.